This T cell receptor beta chain was identified in a study of OX40 agonist ivuxolimab in advanced cancers. Across the whole study: While on treatment, patients had intravenous ivuxolimab at 0.01 to 10 mg/kg every 2 weeks.

The method was immunoSEQ multiplex PCR; TCRdb's version includes in-frame clones alone and lacks a portion of them. The table shows some 100,000 clones, with approximately 80% occurring only once. Drawing of blood for sampling happened at baseline, at cycle 4 day 1, and at cycle 7 day 1. V gave up 3 bases and J gave up 4 bases, with 15 bases separating them. The CDR3 loop spans 15 amino acids. Germline CDR1 and CDR2: SGHTA and FQGNSA. This clonotype was sampled from an adult with an advanced solid tumor such as melanoma, head and neck, liver or kidney cancer. This chain connects TRBV7-2 to TRBJ1-2, with D possibly being TRBD1 (6 bases). Sequenced material: CD4+ or CD8+ T cells sorted from blood, taken in a trial of the OX40 agonist ivuxolimab. CDR3 region: CASSLGPQGGYGYTF. Written as DNA, the CDR3 is TGTGCCAGCAGCTTGGGACCCCAAGGGGGCTATGGCTACACCTTC.